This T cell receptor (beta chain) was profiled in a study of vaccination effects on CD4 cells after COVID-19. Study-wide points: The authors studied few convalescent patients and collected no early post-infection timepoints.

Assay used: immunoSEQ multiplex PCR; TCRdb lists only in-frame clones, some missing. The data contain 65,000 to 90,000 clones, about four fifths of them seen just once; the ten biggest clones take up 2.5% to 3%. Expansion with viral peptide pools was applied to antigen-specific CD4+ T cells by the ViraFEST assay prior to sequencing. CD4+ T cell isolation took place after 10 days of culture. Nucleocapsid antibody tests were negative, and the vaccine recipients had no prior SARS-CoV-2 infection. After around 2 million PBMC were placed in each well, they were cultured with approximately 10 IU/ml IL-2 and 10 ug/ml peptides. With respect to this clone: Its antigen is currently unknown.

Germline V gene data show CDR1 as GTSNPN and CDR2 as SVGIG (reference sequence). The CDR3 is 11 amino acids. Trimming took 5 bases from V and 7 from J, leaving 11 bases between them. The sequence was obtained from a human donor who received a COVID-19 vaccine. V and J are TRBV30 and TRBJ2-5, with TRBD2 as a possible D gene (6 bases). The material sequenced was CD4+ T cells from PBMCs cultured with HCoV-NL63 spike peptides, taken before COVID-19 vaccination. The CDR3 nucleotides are TGTGCCTGGGGGGCCGGGGGGACCCAGTACTTC. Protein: CAWGAGGTQYF.